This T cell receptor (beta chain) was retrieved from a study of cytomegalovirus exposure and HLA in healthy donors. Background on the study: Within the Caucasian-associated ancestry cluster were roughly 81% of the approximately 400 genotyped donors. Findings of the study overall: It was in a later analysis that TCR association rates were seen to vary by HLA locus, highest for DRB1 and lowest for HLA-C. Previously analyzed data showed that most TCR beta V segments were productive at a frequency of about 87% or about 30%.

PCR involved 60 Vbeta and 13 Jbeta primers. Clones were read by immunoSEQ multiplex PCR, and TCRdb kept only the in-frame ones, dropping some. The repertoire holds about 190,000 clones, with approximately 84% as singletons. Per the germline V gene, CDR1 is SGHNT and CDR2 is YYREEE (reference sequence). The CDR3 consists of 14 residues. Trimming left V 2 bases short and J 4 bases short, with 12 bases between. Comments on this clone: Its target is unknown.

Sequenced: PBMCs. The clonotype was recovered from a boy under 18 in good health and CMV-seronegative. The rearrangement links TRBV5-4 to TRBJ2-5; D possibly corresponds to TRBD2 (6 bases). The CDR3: CASSFGLTRETQYF. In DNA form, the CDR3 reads TGTGCCAGCAGCTTTGGACTAACCCGAGAGACCCAGTACTTC.